This entry features one TCR beta chain sequence. From germline, CDR1 is MNHEY and CDR2 SVGAGI. The CDR3 has 13 amino acids. Trimming shortened V by 7 bases and J by 0 bases, and 7 bases separated the two germline ends. The entry originates in a study of blood T cell repertoires in COVID-19. Study overall: Samples came from the United States, Italy and Spain, spanning acute and convalescent COVID-19.

Sequencing used immunoSEQ multiplex PCR; TCRdb keeps in-frame clones, though not all of them. The repertoire holds some 100,000 clones, 70% to 85% seen once, with about 2.7% in the top ten. The J gene is TRBJ1-3, the V gene TRBV6-5, with D possibly being TRBD1 (5 bases). Sequencing was done on a sample of peripheral blood. This clonotype originated in a man aged 50 to 60 with acute or convalescent COVID-19. CDR3 loop: CASKDSSGNTIYF. For the CDR3, the DNA is TGTGCCAGCAAAGACAGCTCTGGAAACACCATATATTTT.